This T cell receptor (beta chain) was identified in a study of metastatic and nonmetastatic thyroid tumors (dated by TCRdb to about 2020). At the level of the whole study: Repertoires were compared across peripheral blood and tumor or nodule tissue samples from malignant and benign thyroid patients. Overall study outcomes, separate from this receptor: In both blood and tumor samples, TCR beta diversity was reported to be significantly higher in malignant tumors than in benign nodules.

None of the patients had been given any treatment before thyroid surgery. Patient clinical samples collected from about 2011 to 2018 were retrospectively analysed using T-cell receptor beta sequencing. This clone was found many times. This receptor's antigen is unknown. Per-base quality was not reported, and no clone a single base away is much larger than it. To prepare the library, PCR was applied. Sequencing was carried out with an Illumina HiSeq 4000. The TCR beta-chain CDR3 region of each patient was profiled by high-throughput sequencing. The original methods were these. CDR3 differences across clinicopathological groups were used to build a classifier for discriminating distant-metastatic papillary thyroid cancer patients. The Shannon index was used to measure repertoire diversity, and the Morisita-Horn index was used to measure how similar tumor and blood repertoires were. TCRdb's own reprocessing of the public reads used fastp at Q25 and MiXCR and kept productive beta chains. It is TCRdb's table, rather than the study itself, that gives the V and J calls and clone size. Across this sample there are tens of thousands of clones, with about 24% seen only once. Approximately 12% of the sample belongs to the ten largest clones.

CDR1 and CDR2 (SGHVS, FNYEAQ) derive from the germline V gene. V trim: 2 bases; J trim: 1 base; unmatched bases: 2. Inclusive of the bounding cysteine and phenylalanine, the CDR3 is 15 residues long. The DNA shown is the 45-base CDR3, in frame from base 1. The sequence is built from TRBV7-6 and TRBJ2-5; 9 central bases correspond to TRBD2. The sequence came from a male donor with papillary thyroid cancer or a benign thyroid nodule (not recorded which). Some clones in this sample may be carry-over from other donors' samples. Sequenced material: tumor tissue. The CDR3 region reads CASSLLAGSQETQYF. The DNA sequence follows: TGTGCCAGCAGCTTACTAGCGGGATCCCAAGAGACCCAGTACTTC.